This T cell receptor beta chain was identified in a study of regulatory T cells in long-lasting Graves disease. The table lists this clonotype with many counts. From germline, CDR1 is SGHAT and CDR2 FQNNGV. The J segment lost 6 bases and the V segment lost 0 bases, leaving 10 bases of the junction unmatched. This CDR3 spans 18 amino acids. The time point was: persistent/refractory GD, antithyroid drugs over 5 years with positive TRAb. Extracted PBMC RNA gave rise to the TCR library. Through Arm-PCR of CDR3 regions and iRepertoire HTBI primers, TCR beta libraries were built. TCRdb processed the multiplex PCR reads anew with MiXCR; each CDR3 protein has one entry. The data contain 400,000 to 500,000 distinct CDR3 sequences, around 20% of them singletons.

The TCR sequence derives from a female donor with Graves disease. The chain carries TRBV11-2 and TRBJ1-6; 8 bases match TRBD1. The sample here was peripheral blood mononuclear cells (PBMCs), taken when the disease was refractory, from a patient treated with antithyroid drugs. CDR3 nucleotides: TGTGCCAGCAGCTTAGATTCCGGAACAGGGGGACGTAATTCACCCCTCCACTTT. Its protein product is CASSLDSGTGGRNSPLHF.